This T cell receptor (beta chain) was observed in a study of blood T cell repertoires in COVID-19 (dated by TCRdb to 2020 to 2022). For the wider study: Samples from collaborators originated in the United States, Italy and Spain and spanned both the acute and convalescent phases of COVID-19. The prospective study material was composed of cDNA or gDNA derived from T cells, B-cell-depleted T cells, or PBMCs. The dataset comprised deeply sampled blood TCRbeta repertoires from subjects exposed to, actively infected with, or recovered from COVID-19. The repertoires were released in a freely available public database meant as a resource for research on the immune response to SARS-CoV-2. The samples were drawn from two sources: the first 160 participants of the ongoing ImmuneRACE study, and over 950 subjects contributed by 6 global collaborators. Sample metadata almost always included a de-identified subject ID, COVID-19 status, age in years and sex. Where available, HLA class I and class II types were obtained from metadata supplied by the sample provider rather than from assay-based typing.

The germline V gene yields SGHRS for CDR1 and YFSETQ for CDR2. The CDR3 runs 16 amino acids, cysteine and phenylalanine included. The retained sequence is limited to the CDR3, 48 bases, with the frame set at the first base. Ends trimmed: V by 0 bases, J by 6 bases; bases unmatched to a gene: 10. TCRbeta CDR3 regions were amplified from genomic DNA using the immunoSEQ Assay, a bias-controlled multiplex PCR. Under the source paper's analysis protocol: Within the assay, amplification of reference gene primers was used to estimate how many nucleated cells each sample contained. To quantify the absolute abundance of each unique TCRbeta CDR3 rearrangement, sequence reads were collapsed and filtered. Productive Simpson clonality was computed per sample as the square root of Simpson's diversity index over productive rearrangements. TCRdb took this table from immuneACCESS and kept in-frame rearrangements with V and J called. Such tables lack part of the clones; where checked against another copy, unresolved V genes explain under half of the gap, and the rest is unexplained. Clonal size and the V and J genes are those of that table, whereas D and trimming came from the DNA. In all, the sample holds roughly 250,000 clones, and around nine tenths of those were seen once. The ten largest account for more than 0.75% of the sample.

As regards this clone: The antigen it binds to is not known. Nothing much larger sits one base from this clone, and base qualities are not available.

The collaborating institutions used their own protocols to collect whole blood in K2EDTA tubes. Collaborator samples were shipped for TCRbeta analysis as frozen whole blood, isolated PBMCs, or DNA extracted from either sample type. Study-level results and caveats: Clinical and demographic metadata were provided uncurated, with the amount varying by source and participant.

Sequenced material: peripheral blood. The TCR was taken from a man aged 30 to 45 with acute or convalescent COVID-19. The V and J segments used are TRBV5-1 and TRBJ1-2, with 8 bases aligning to TRBD1. DNA sequence: TGCGCCAGCAGCTTGGGACAGGGGTTGTCGGCGGATGGCTACACCTTC. This translates into CASSLGQGLSADGYTF.